This T cell receptor beta chain derives from a study of OX40 agonist ivuxolimab in advanced cancers. In terms of the full investigation: The costimulatory receptor OX40 (CD134) was targeted by ivuxolimab, a fully human IgG2 agonistic monoclonal antibody. Intravenous ivuxolimab was administered to patients every 2 weeks at six dose levels: 0.01, 0.1, 0.3, 1.5, 3 and 10 mg/kg. Of the roughly 51 patients in dose escalation, 19 had hepatocellular carcinoma, some 15 had melanoma, 9 had renal cell carcinoma and 9 had head and neck cancer. In the dose-escalation cohort, roughly 80% of patients were male, and the mean age was approximately 64 years, with a range of roughly 20 to 80. Prior anti-PD-1, anti-PD-L1 or anti-CTLA-4 therapy was permitted, and checkpoint inhibitors had been received by 40% to 50% of dose-escalation patients. Partial responses occurred in three dose-escalation patients: two with cutaneous melanoma and one with hepatocellular carcinoma. The point of sequencing TCRbeta in the periphery was to test whether ivuxolimab changed TCR sequence diversity and drove clonal T-cell expansion. The paper describes the monotherapy dose-escalation part (N = 52 patients) of the phase I trial of ivuxolimab.

Patients with a history of autoimmune disease or receiving systemic immunosuppression were excluded from the trial. Peripheral blood for TCR sequencing was drawn from every dose cohort at baseline, at cycle 4 day 1 and at cycle 7 day 1. Samples came from an open-label, multicenter, first-in-human phase I dose-escalation trial of ivuxolimab. Adults with locally advanced or metastatic head and neck squamous cell, hepatocellular, melanoma or renal cell carcinoma were enrolled in the trial. Before TCR sequencing, CD4+ and CD8+ T cells were separately sorted from peripheral blood. Genomic DNA was isolated from the sorted cells so that the TCRbeta CDR3 region could be sequenced. The immunoSEQ Assay was used to sequence the TCRbeta CDR3 regions. TCRdb took this table from immuneACCESS and kept in-frame rearrangements with V and J called. Such tables lack part of the clones; where checked against another copy, unresolved V genes explain under half of the gap, and the rest is unexplained. In all, the sample holds 96,000 or so clones, and 90% of those were seen once. 1.5% to 2% of the sample lies in the top ten.

Concerning this clone: Its target antigen remains unknown. Per-base qualities were not stored, and no clone one base away is much larger.

The paper as a whole reports these results and caveats: At doses of 0.1 to 3.0 mg/kg, clonal expansion of both CD4+ and CD8+ T cells in blood was seen between baseline and week 6. After ivuxolimab, more expanded clones were found on average in CD8+ T cells than in CD4+ T cells. In partial responders in the 0.1-3.0 mg/kg groups, normalized peripheral clonal expansion was found to be among the lowest, especially among CD8+ T cells. The antigen specificity of the clonally expanded peripheral T cells was not determined. Low levels of normalized T-cell clonal expansion were also shown by some nonresponding patients.

Looking up the germline V gene (reference sequence) yields CDR1 MNHNY and CDR2 SVGAGI. The CDR3 goes from the cysteine to the phenylalanine over 14 residues. The sequence is cut down to CDR3 DNA, 42 bases in frame from base 1. From V the trimming removes 2 bases and from J it removes 5 bases, while the gene matches leave 2 bases of the junction unaccounted for. Sequencing used CD4+ or CD8+ T cells sorted from blood, obtained in a trial of the OX40 agonist ivuxolimab. The sequence was obtained from an adult with an advanced solid tumor such as melanoma, head and neck, liver or kidney cancer. In this chain, TRBV6-6 is recombined with TRBJ2-5, with 10 bases in between that match TRBD2. The CDR3 has the sequence CASSYQREGETQYF. In nucleotide form, the sequence is TGTGCCAGCAGTTACCAGCGGGAGGGGGAGACCCAGTACTTC.